This T cell receptor beta chain was sequenced for a study of blood T cell repertoires in COVID-19. The repertoire was sequenced with immunoSEQ multiplex PCR; TCRdb's copy has only in-frame clones and lacks some. The table shows about 210,000 clones, with about 81% occurring only once. The germline V gene encodes CDR1 PRHDT and CDR2 FYEKMQ (reference sequence). The ends were cut back, 10 bases at V and 1 base at J, with 10 bases in the middle. The CDR3 runs 12 residues. Sample: PBMCs or T cells enriched from blood (not recorded which). This chain uses TRBV13 with TRBJ1-2; D is undetermined. This TCR was recovered from a man aged 35-49 years who had recovered from COVID-19. Written as DNA, the CDR3 is TGTGCCACCTCCAGCGTTAACTATGGCTACACCTTC. Protein product: CATSSVNYGYTF.